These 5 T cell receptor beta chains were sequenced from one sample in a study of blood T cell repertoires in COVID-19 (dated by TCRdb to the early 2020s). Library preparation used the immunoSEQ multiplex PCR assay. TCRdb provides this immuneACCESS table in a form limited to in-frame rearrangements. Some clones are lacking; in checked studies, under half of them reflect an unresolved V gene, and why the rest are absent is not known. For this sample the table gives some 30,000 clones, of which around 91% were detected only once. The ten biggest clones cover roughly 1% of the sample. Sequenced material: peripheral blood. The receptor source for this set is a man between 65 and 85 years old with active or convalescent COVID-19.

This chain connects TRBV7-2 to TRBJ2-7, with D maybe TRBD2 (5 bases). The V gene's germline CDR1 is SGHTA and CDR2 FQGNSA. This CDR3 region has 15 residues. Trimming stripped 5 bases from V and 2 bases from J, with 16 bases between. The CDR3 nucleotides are TGTGCCAGCAGCCCGGGAATCGCTTTGCCCTACGAGCAGTACTTC. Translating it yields CASSPGIALPYEQYF.

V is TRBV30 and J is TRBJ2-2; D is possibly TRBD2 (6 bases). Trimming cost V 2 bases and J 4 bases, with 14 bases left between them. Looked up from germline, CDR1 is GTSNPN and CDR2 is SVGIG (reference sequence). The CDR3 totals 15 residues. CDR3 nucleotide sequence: TGTGCCTGGAGTCCCGGGGGATTCCGCACCGGGGAGCTGTTTTTT. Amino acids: CAWSPGGFRTGELFF.

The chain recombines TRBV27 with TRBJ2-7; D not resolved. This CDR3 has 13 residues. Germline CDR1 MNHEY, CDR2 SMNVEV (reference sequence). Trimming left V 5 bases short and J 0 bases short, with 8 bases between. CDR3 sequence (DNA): TGTGCCAGCAGTACCCGGGTCTCCTACGAGCAGTACTTC. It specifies CASSTRVSYEQYF.

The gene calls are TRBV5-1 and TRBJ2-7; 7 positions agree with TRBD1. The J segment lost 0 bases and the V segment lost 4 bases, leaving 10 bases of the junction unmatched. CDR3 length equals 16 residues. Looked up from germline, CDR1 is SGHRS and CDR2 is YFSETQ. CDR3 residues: CASSPGSGGSSYEQYF. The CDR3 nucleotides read TGCGCCAGCAGCCCTGGCTCAGGGGGAAGCTCCTACGAGCAGTACTTC.

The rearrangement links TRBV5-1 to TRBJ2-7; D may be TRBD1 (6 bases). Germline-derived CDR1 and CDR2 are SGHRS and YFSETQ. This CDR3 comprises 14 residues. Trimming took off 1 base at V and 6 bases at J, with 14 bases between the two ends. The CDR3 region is CASSLNAGVTEQYF. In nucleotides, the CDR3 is TGCGCCAGCAGCTTGAACGCAGGGGTAACCGAGCAGTACTTC.